The T cell receptor beta chain under discussion was sequenced for a study of PD-L1 blockade in urothelial cancer. Across the study: Male patients with bladder-origin urothelial cancer numbered about nine tenths of the roughly 29. Enrolled patients had been treated previously with 0 to 3 chemotherapy regimens. Investigators checked blood 3 weeks (second dose) and 6 weeks after treatment start. Per blood sample, T cells had a median of around 140,000.

Using immunoSEQ multiplex PCR, the repertoire was profiled, and TCRdb retains in-frame clones only, with some absent. The sample has 80,000 to 100,000 clones, 82% seen once. Sample: PBMCs, taken around atezolizumab (anti-PD-L1) treatment. The TCR comes from a man between 65 and 85 years old with urothelial cancer.

Here the CDR3 DNA reads TGTGCCAGCAGCTTGGAGGTTGACAGTTACTCTGGGGCCAACGTCCTGACTTTC. Residues: CASSLEVDSYSGANVLTF. V and J are TRBV5-4 and TRBJ2-6; D is possibly TRBD1 (5 bases). The V and J ends lost 0 bases and 0 bases respectively, with 13 bases between them. Germline assignment: CDR1 SGHNT and CDR2 YYREEE (reference sequence). The CDR3 has 18 amino acids.